These 27 T cell receptor beta chains came from one sample sequenced in a study of T-cell memory formation after mild COVID-19. From the 5' RACE reads, TCRdb called clonotypes with MiXCR, one entry per CDR3 protein. The table lists more than 100,000 distinct CDR3 sequences, approximately 6.3% of them singletons, with 2% to 2.5% in the top ten. The sample comprised PBMCs or a T cell subset sorted from them (not recorded which). These receptors all stem from an adult woman who had mild COVID-19 (a few samples of this study predate the infection). Cell type and time point are not known.

The chain links TRBV5-4 to TRBJ1-1, with D unresolved. The CDR3 runs to 16 residues. Trimming stripped 6 bases from V and 1 base from J, with 19 bases between. Looked up from germline, CDR1 is SGHNT and CDR2 is YYREEE (reference sequence). CDR3 loop: CASNPGGGRGNTEAFF. CDR3 nucleotide sequence: TGTGCCAGCAACCCTGGTGGAGGGCGAGGGAACACTGAAGCTTTCTTT.

The table lists this clonotype with a few counts. CDR3 protein: CASSGRDDRVEKLFF. Here the CDR3 DNA reads TGTGCCAGCAGCGGACGAGATGACAGGGTAGAAAAACTGTTTTTT. The chain recombines TRBV9 with TRBJ1-4; TRBD1 matches at 7 bases. The V gene end was trimmed by 3 bases and the J gene end by 8 bases; junction bases not matched to a gene: 10. The CDR3 is 15 amino acids. The V gene's germline CDR1 is SGDLS and CDR2 YYNGEE.

V is TRBV10-3 and J is TRBJ2-7; 8 bases are a match to TRBD2. The V gene's germline CDR1 is ENHRY and CDR2 SYGVKD. Germline trimming cut 2 bases from V and 1 base from J; bases unmatched to any gene: 4. The CDR3 consists of 15 residues. The CDR3 DNA is TGTGCCATCAGTGAGAGGGCGGGAGGTTCCTACGAGCAGTACTTC. Its protein product is CAISERAGGSYEQYF.

The rearrangement links TRBV6-2 or TRBV6-3 to TRBJ2-3, with unresolved D. The CDR3 is 16 residues long. In germline, CDR1 is MNHEY, CDR2 SVGEGT. V was cut by 4 bases and J by 2 bases, with 16 bases left in between. The CDR3 reads CASSSIVRTSTDTQYF. CDR3 in DNA: TGTGCCAGCAGTTCGATCGTCCGGACCTCCACAGATACGCAGTATTTT.

This clonotype was found many times. The chain combines TRBV7-2 with TRBJ2-7, with D unclear. The germline gives CDR1 SGHTA, CDR2 FQGNSA. CDR3 length: 13 residues. The V end was cut by 4 bases, the J end by 6 bases, with 13 bases between. DNA of the CDR3: TGTGCCAGCAGCTCCCGGGTCGTACGCGAGCAGTACTTC. Protein product: CASSSRVVREQYF.

This clonotype was picked up a small number of times. CDR3 residues: CASSVQQWGRIDTIYF. CDR3 DNA sequence: TGTGCCAGCAGCGTCCAACAGTGGGGTAGGATAGACACCATATATTTT. V gene TRBV3-2 combines with J gene TRBJ1-3; TRBD1 is the table's D call and was not checked against the DNA. TRBV3-2 is a pseudogene. CDR3 length equals 16 residues.

The chain uses TRBV2 and TRBJ1-6, with TRBD1 as a possible D gene (6 bases). Germline V gives CDR1 SNHLY, CDR2 FYNNEI. The CDR3 length is 14 residues. V lost 6 bases to trimming and J lost 8 bases, with 14 bases between them. CDR3 bases: TGTGCCAGCAGGGATACAGGGTTTTATTCACCCCTCCACTTT. This translates into CASRDTGFYSPLHF. The complete variable domain, with remaining parts taken from reference TRBV2 and TRBJ1-6, reads EPEVTQTPSHQVTQMGQEVILRCVPISNHLYFYWYRQILGQKVEFLVSFYNNEISEKSEIFDDQFSVERPDGSNFTLKIRSTKLEDSAMYFCASRDTGFYSPLHFGNGTRLTVT.

In this sample, this clonotype turned up many times. The rearrangement joins TRBV5-1 to TRBJ2-3; possibly TRBD1 for D (6 bases). The CDR3 contains 14 residues. Looked up from germline, CDR1 is SGHRS and CDR2 is YFSETQ. V was trimmed by 5 bases and J by 2 bases, leaving 12 bases between them. In DNA, the CDR3 is TGCGCCAGCAGGTGGGCAGGGGACACAGATACGCAGTATTTT. Protein: CASRWAGDTDTQYF.

This clonotype was found a few times. V gene TRBV12-3 or TRBV12-4 combines with J gene TRBJ2-1; TRBD2 matches at 10 bases. This CDR3 spans 15 amino acids. V dropped 7 bases and J dropped 5; count of bases not matched to a gene: 8. CDR3 loop: CASTLAGPLNNEQFF. CDR3 bases: TGTGCCAGCACACTAGCGGGGCCTCTTAACAATGAGCAGTTCTTC.

This clonotype has just a few counts. The V call is TRBV12-3 or TRBV12-4, the J call TRBJ2-2, with a tentative D call TRBD1 (5 bases). This CDR3 contains 19 residues. Trimming took off 4 bases at V and 6 bases at J, with 27 bases between the two ends. The CDR3 loop reads CASSSVLRVLNPPAGELFF. In nucleotides, the CDR3 is TGTGCCAGCAGTTCCGTGCTCAGGGTTCTTAATCCACCGGCCGGGGAGCTGTTTTTT.

This clonotype was seen many times. The rearrangement joins TRBV20-1 to TRBJ1-1; D is perhaps TRBD1 (5 bases). V shed 5 bases and J shed 2 bases, with 18 bases lying between them. This CDR3 comprises 15 residues. Germline CDR1 is DFQATT and CDR2 is SNEGSKA (reference sequence). The CDR3 here is CSAYTAPQGNTEAFF. The DNA for the CDR3 is TGCAGTGCTTACACCGCACCTCAGGGTAACACTGAAGCTTTCTTT.

The CDR3 is CASSLSVFQGDFSPLHF. CDR3 DNA: TGTGCCAGCAGTTTATCGGTTTTCCAAGGGGATTTTTCACCCCTCCACTTT. The chain combines TRBV12-3 or TRBV12-4 with TRBJ1-6; D is possibly TRBD1 (5 bases). This CDR3 has 17 amino acids. V gave up 2 bases and J gave up 9 bases, with 20 bases separating them.

This clonotype was detected ten times or more. The genes are TRBV7-3 and TRBJ2-5, with D tentatively TRBD2 (5 bases). This CDR3 region has 13 residues. The V gene's germline CDR1 is SGHTA and CDR2 FQGTGA. The V gene lost 5 bases and the J gene lost 5 bases, with 12 bases spanning the gap. The CDR3 nucleotides are TGTGCCAGCAGCCCCGGAGGAAGGGAGACCCAGTACTTC. It is translated as CASSPGGRETQYF. The full variable domain, in which reference TRBV7-3 and TRBJ2-5 provide the parts outside the CDR3, is GAGVSQTPSNKVTEKGKYVELRCDPISGHTALYWYRQSLGQGPEFLIYFQGTGAADDSGLPNDRFFAVRPEGSVSTLKIQRTERGDSAVYLCASSPGGRETQYFGPGTRLLVL.

The chain has TRBV7-9 and TRBJ1-1; weak D call: TRBD1 (6 bases). Germline V CDR1 and CDR2: SEHNR, FQNEAQ (reference sequence). This CDR3 is 15 amino acids long. Trimming cost V 0 bases and J 4 bases, with 12 bases left between them. CDR3 DNA sequence: TGTGCCAGCAGCTTAGCTCCCGGGACACTCACTGAAGCTTTCTTT. Its translation is CASSLAPGTLTEAFF.

The V call is TRBV12-3 or TRBV12-4, the J call TRBJ2-1; 10 nucleotides agree with TRBD1. With V trimmed by 5 bases and J by 4 bases, 5 bases remained unmatched. The length of the CDR3 is 15 residues. CDR3 nucleotide sequence: TGTGCCAGCAGTAAGGACAGGGGGTATTACAATGAGCAGTTCTTC. It codes for CASSKDRGYYNEQFF.

This clonotype has a count of ten or more. J is TRBJ1-5 and V is TRBV6-5; D gene uncertain. Germline values: CDR1 MNHEY, CDR2 SVGAGI. The CDR3 sequence is 14 residues long. Trimming stripped 3 bases from V and 7 bases from J, with 13 bases between. The CDR3 spells CASSYDSWVQPQHF. The CDR3 coding sequence is TGTGCCAGCAGTTATGATTCCTGGGTCCAGCCCCAGCATTTT.

This rearrangement joins TRBV19 to TRBJ1-1; no clear D gene. Germline V gives CDR1 LNHDA, CDR2 SQIVND (reference sequence). This CDR3 is 13 amino acids long. Trimming took off 6 bases at V and 4 bases at J, with 12 bases between the two ends. CDR3 amino acids: CASSIRAGTEAFF. For the CDR3, the DNA is TGTGCCAGTAGCATACGGGCAGGCACTGAAGCTTTCTTT.

This sequence joins TRBV7-9 and TRBJ2-5; 7 bases map to TRBD2. Trimming cost V 3 bases and J 2 bases; bases outside gene matches: 9. This CDR3 spans 16 amino acids. From germline, CDR1 is SEHNR and CDR2 FQNEAQ (reference sequence). The DNA of the CDR3 is TGTGCCAGCAGCTTTGGACTAGAGTTGCCACAAGAGACCCAGTACTTC. It yields the protein CASSFGLELPQETQYF.

The gene calls are TRBV29-1 and TRBJ2-5; TRBD1 is a possible D gene (6 bases). Germline CDR1 and CDR2: SQVTM and ANQGSEA. The CDR3 is made up of 14 amino acids. Trimming shortened V by 7 bases and J by 1 base, and 16 bases separated the two germline ends. CDR3: CSARGWEPQETQYF. CDR3 coding DNA: TGCAGCGCGAGGGGGTGGGAGCCCCAAGAGACCCAGTACTTC.

This clonotype was counted at least ten times. This chain joins TRBV3-1 and TRBJ2-1; D might be TRBD2 (5 bases). The CDR3 loop spans 16 amino acids. Trimming removed 4 bases from V and 4 bases from J, with 17 bases in between. The germline gives CDR1 LGHDT, CDR2 YNNKEL (reference sequence). The CDR3 loop is CASSPTQRLSYNEQFF. The CDR3 DNA reads TGTGCCAGCAGCCCGACTCAGCGGTTATCGTACAATGAGCAGTTCTTC.

In this sample, this clonotype turned up many times. The chain couples TRBV5-1 to TRBJ2-3; 7 nucleotides line up with TRBD1. V lost 0 bases, J lost 3 bases, and 1 base stayed unmatched. The germline V gene has CDR1 SGHRS and CDR2 YFSETQ. This CDR3 contains 14 residues. The CDR3 DNA reads as TGCGCCAGCAGCTTGGAGGGGGCTACAGATACGCAGTATTTT. Translation gives CASSLEGATDTQYF.

This chain joins TRBV7-9 and TRBJ2-7; maybe TRBD2 (6 bases). The CDR3 has 17 amino acids. Germline V gene sequence: CDR1 SEHNR, CDR2 FQNEAQ (reference sequence). V was trimmed by 0 bases and J by 7 bases, leaving 22 bases between them. This CDR3 reads CASSLAPDRFLAGEQYF. CDR3 coding DNA: TGTGCCAGCAGCTTAGCCCCCGACAGATTTCTCGCGGGGGAGCAGTACTTC.

In this sample, this clonotype turned up many times. The genes are TRBV11-2 and TRBJ2-5; 8 bases map to TRBD2. The J segment lost 4 bases and the V segment lost 3 bases, leaving 10 bases of the junction unmatched. CDR1 SGHAT and CDR2 FQNNGV come from the germline V gene. The CDR3 is made up of 16 amino acids. CDR3 DNA: TGTGCCAGCAGCTTCTCGGCGGGGGGCCTTCGAGAGACCCAGTACTTC. Amino acids: CASSFSAGGLRETQYF.

This clonotype was recorded many times. The chain joins TRBV12-3 or TRBV12-4 to TRBJ2-1; 13 positions agree with TRBD2. Trimming removed 6 bases from V and 7 bases from J; junction bases left unmatched: 6. This CDR3 is built from 15 residues. The DNA of the CDR3 is TGTGCCAGCAGACCGACTAGCGGGAGGAATAATGAGCAGTTCTTC. It is translated as CASRPTSGRNNEQFF.

This clonotype showed up many times. The chain is built from TRBV7-8 and TRBJ2-3, with TRBD1 matching over 7 bases. Per the germline V gene, CDR1 is SGHVS and CDR2 is FQNEAQ. V shed 5 bases and J 4 bases; nucleotides not matched to a gene: 18. CDR3 length equals 18 residues. The CDR3 DNA sequence: TGTGCCAGCAGCCCCGGGACAGTTACTTATCACTTGGCAGATACGCAGTATTTT. Its protein product is CASSPGTVTYHLADTQYF.

This clonotype was detected ten times or more. CDR3 amino acids: CASSQAASQVNQPQHF. The CDR3 DNA reads TGTGCCAGCAGCCAAGCCGCCTCACAGGTGAATCAGCCCCAGCATTTT. This chain uses TRBV4-2 with TRBJ1-5; possibly TRBD1 for D (5 bases). The CDR3 covers 16 residues. Germline loops: CDR1 LGHNA, CDR2 YNFKEQ. The V gene lost 1 base and the J gene lost 4 bases, with 14 bases spanning the gap.

The sample holds many counts of this clonotype. The rearrangement links TRBV18 to TRBJ2-7; 9 nucleotides align to TRBD1. The CDR3 covers 16 residues. V gave up 3 bases and J gave up 5 bases; unmatched junction bases: 11. The germline CDR1 and CDR2 sequences are KGHSH and LQKENI. The DNA of the CDR3 is TGTGCCAGCTCACCCCTAACCGGGACAGGGAACGACGAGCAGTACTTC. It yields the protein CASSPLTGTGNDEQYF.